A selection of T cell receptor beta chains follows, all from one sample in a study of cytomegalovirus exposure and HLA in healthy donors. Sequencing used immunoSEQ multiplex PCR; TCRdb keeps in-frame clones, though not all of them. The clone table shows 150,000 to 200,000 clones, with the ten largest holding roughly 2%. The material sequenced was PBMCs. The source of these receptors is a man between 25 and 39 years old in good health and CMV-seronegative. Each CDR3 is given with its conserved first and last residue. D genes are given only for firm matches.

-	TRBV30	TRBJ1-3	CAWSVNGLPGNTIYF	TGTGCCTGGAGTGTAAACGGTCTCCCTGGAAACACCATATATTTT
-	TRBV9	TRBJ1-1	CASSLRAKNTEAFF	TGTGCCAGCAGCCTCAGGGCGAAGAACACTGAAGCTTTCTTT
-	TRBV5-4	TRBJ1-5	CASSLPGLEPQHF	TGTGCCAGCAGCTTACCAGGGCTCGAGCCCCAGCATTTT
TRBD1	TRBV6-1	TRBJ1-5	CASSLETGLEPQHF	TGTGCCAGCAGTTTAGAGACAGGGCTGGAGCCCCAGCATTTT
TRBD2	TRBV7-9	TRBJ2-1	CASSLANGRGSYNEQFF	TGTGCCAGCAGCTTAGCGAACGGGAGGGGTTCCTACAATGAGCAGTTCTTC
TRBD2	TRBV4-2	TRBJ2-7	CASSQGTSAYEQYF	TGTGCCAGCAGCCAAGGGACTAGCGCCTACGAGCAGTACTTC
TRBD1	TRBV6-1	TRBJ1-5	CASSESAGGNQPQHF	TGTGCCAGCAGTGAGTCGGCAGGGGGTAATCAGCCCCAGCATTTT
TRBD2	TRBV5-1	TRBJ2-5	CASRLAGGNIETQYF	TGCGCCAGCAGGCTAGCGGGAGGTAATATCGAGACCCAGTACTTC
-	TRBV5-1	TRBJ2-5	CASSSAGTETQYF	TGCGCCAGCAGTTCCGCGGGGACAGAGACCCAGTACTTC
-	TRBV6-1	TRBJ1-1	CASSLSWNTEAFF	TGTGCCAGCAGCCTTTCTTGGAACACTGAAGCTTTCTTT
TRBD1	TRBV2	TRBJ2-5	CASTSPGQGLKWETQYF	TGTGCCAGCACCAGTCCAGGACAGGGCCTTAAGTGGGAGACCCAGTACTTC
-	TRBV7-3	TRBJ1-1	CASSSQDSKRTEAFF	TGTGCCAGCAGCTCCCAGGACAGTAAACGTACTGAAGCTTTCTTT
-	TRBV30	TRBJ1-5	CAWSVESQPQHF	TGTGCCTGGAGTGTGGAGTCTCAGCCCCAGCATTTT
TRBD2	TRBV5-1	TRBJ2-7	CASSLGGSVHEQYF	TGCGCCAGCAGCTTGGGCGGGAGTGTTCACGAGCAGTACTTC
-	TRBV19	TRBJ2-7	CASSIRASVYEQYF	TGTGCCAGTAGTATAAGGGCTAGCGTCTACGAGCAGTACTTC
TRBD1	TRBV6-4	TRBJ2-2	CASSGTGDTGELFF	TGTGCCAGCAGTGGGACAGGGGACACCGGGGAGCTGTTTTTT
-	TRBV2	TRBJ2-4	CASSEQGSKNIQYF	TGTGCCAGCAGTGAACAGGGGTCCAAAAACATTCAGTACTTC
TRBD1	TRBV7-2	TRBJ1-2	CASSLGGGNGYTF	TGTGCCAGCAGCCTAGGAGGGGGCAACGGCTACACCTTC
TRBD1	TRBV12-5	TRBJ1-5	CASGLYQGAGNQPQHF	TGTGCTAGTGGTTTGTACCAGGGGGCTGGCAATCAGCCCCAGCATTTT
TRBD2	TRBV27	TRBJ2-7	CASSSTLAGLSYEQYF	TGTGCCAGCAGTTCCACACTAGCGGGATTATCCTACGAGCAGTACTTC
TRBD1	TRBV5-1	TRBJ1-1	CASSGTGQNTEAFF	TGCGCCAGCAGCGGGACAGGGCAGAACACTGAAGCTTTCTTT
-	TRBV19	TRBJ2-5	CASNSGGVGRETQYF	TGTGCCAGTAATTCAGGAGGGGTTGGACGGGAGACCCAGTACTTC
-	TRBV18	TRBJ2-3	CASSPLLIILERSTDTQYF	TGTGCCAGCTCACCACTGCTGATCATCTTGGAGCGTAGCACAGATACGCAGTATTTT
-	TRBV11-2	TRBJ2-3	CASSLDRVTDTQYF	TGTGCCAGCAGCTTAGATCGGGTCACAGATACGCAGTATTTT
-	TRBV19	TRBJ2-7	CASSIPGARPYEQYF	TGTGCCAGTAGTATACCGGGAGCGAGACCCTACGAGCAGTACTTC
-	TRBV10-3	TRBJ1-2	CAISESPANYGYTF	TGTGCCATCAGTGAGTCCCCCGCTAACTATGGCTACACCTTC
TRBD2	TRBV19	TRBJ2-1	CASSILAGVNEQFF	TGTGCCAGTAGTATCCTAGCGGGAGTCAATGAGCAGTTCTTC
TRBD1	TRBV27	TRBJ1-2	CASSLNRDRGSVNGYTF	TGTGCCAGCAGTTTAAACCGGGACAGGGGCTCTGTTAATGGCTACACCTTC
TRBD1	TRBV7-3	TRBJ2-1	CASSFGQGNEQFF	TGTGCCAGCAGCTTTGGACAGGGCAATGAGCAGTTCTTC
TRBD1	TRBV19	TRBJ1-1	CASQTGPAEAFF	TGTGCCAGCCAGACAGGGCCGGCTGAAGCTTTCTTT
TRBD1	TRBV2	TRBJ1-4	CASSSPGQGDEKLFF	TGTGCCAGCAGTTCTCCGGGACAGGGAGATGAAAAACTGTTTTTT
TRBD2	TRBV4-1	TRBJ2-7	CASSQERGRLLAGEIYEQYF	TGCGCCAGCAGCCAAGAGCGGGGGAGGCTACTAGCGGGAGAGATTTACGAGCAGTACTTC
-	TRBV28	TRBJ2-5	CASSLLGGAKYQETQYF	TGTGCCAGCAGCCTATTGGGGGGGGCTAAGTACCAAGAGACCCAGTACTTC
-	TRBV7-2	TRBJ1-5	CASSLWSASNQPQHF	TGTGCCAGCAGCTTATGGAGCGCCAGCAATCAGCCCCAGCATTTT
TRBD1	TRBV14	TRBJ2-7	CASRHQNHRGTRLIYEQYF	TGTGCCAGCAGACACCAAAACCACAGGGGGACCCGACTCATCTACGAGCAGTACTTC
-	TRBV29-1	TRBJ1-5	CSVGTEVNQPQHF	TGCAGCGTTGGGACAGAAGTGAATCAGCCCCAGCATTTT
TRBD2	TRBV4-1	TRBJ2-1	CASSQSWTSGYNEQFF	TGCGCCAGCAGCCAATCATGGACTAGCGGCTACAATGAGCAGTTCTTC
TRBD1	TRBV19	TRBJ2-1	CASSTRQGNEQFF	TGTGCCAGTAGTACGAGACAGGGCAATGAGCAGTTCTTC
-	TRBV27	TRBJ1-3	CASSLTSSGNTIYF	TGTGCCAGCAGTCTAACTAGTTCTGGAAACACCATATATTTT
TRBD2	TRBV10-3	TRBJ2-5	CAISEKAGGVQETQYF	TGTGCCATCAGTGAGAAGGCGGGAGGGGTCCAAGAGACCCAGTACTTC
TRBD2	TRBV10-2	TRBJ2-7	CASDKRLAGGTFKDEQYF	TGCGCCAGCGATAAAAGACTAGCGGGAGGAACCTTCAAAGACGAGCAGTACTTC